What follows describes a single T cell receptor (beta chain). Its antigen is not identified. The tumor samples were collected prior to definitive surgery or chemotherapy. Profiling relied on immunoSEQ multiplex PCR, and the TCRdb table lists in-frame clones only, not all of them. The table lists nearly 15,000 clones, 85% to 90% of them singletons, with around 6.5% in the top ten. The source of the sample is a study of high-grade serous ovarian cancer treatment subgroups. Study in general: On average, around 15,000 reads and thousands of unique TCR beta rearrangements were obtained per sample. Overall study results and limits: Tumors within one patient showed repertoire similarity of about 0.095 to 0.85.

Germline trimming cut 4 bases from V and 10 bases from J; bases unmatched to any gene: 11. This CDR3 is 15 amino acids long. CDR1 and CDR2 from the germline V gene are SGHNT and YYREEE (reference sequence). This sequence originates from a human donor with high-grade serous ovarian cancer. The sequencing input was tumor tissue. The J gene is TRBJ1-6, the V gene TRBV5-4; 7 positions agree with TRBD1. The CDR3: CASSAMTGSQSPLHF. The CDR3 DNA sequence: TGTGCCAGCAGCGCAATGACAGGGAGTCAATCACCCCTCCACTTT.